This T cell receptor (beta chain) was captured by sequencing in a study of T cell responses to AZD1222 COVID-19 vaccine. The study, taken as a whole, reports: Baseline seropositivity characterized only six AZD1222 recipients. Spike-specific TCRs gained breadth and depth after people received two AZD1222 doses. Among the donors, most were white British and more were female, and clonal diversity was possibly underestimated. Spike-wide vaccine-associated CD4 TCRs dominated at 160-218 and 743-854.

V was trimmed by 4 bases and J by 6 bases, leaving 4 bases between them. Germline V gives CDR1 LNHNV, CDR2 YYDKDF (reference sequence). The CDR3 loop spans 12 amino acids. The data were produced by immunoSEQ multiplex PCR, yet TCRdb's version contains in-frame clones alone and is incomplete. Of about 79,000 clones in the sample, about 90% were seen once. Turning to this clone: Its cognate antigen is unknown.

Sequenced here: peripheral blood, sampled on day 0 of MenACWY control vaccination. The sequence came from an adult in good health. The rearrangement uses TRBV15 and TRBJ1-6, with D unclear. DNA for the CDR3: TGTGCCACCAGCATGGGTAATTCACCCCTCCACTTT. It codes for CATSMGNSPLHF.